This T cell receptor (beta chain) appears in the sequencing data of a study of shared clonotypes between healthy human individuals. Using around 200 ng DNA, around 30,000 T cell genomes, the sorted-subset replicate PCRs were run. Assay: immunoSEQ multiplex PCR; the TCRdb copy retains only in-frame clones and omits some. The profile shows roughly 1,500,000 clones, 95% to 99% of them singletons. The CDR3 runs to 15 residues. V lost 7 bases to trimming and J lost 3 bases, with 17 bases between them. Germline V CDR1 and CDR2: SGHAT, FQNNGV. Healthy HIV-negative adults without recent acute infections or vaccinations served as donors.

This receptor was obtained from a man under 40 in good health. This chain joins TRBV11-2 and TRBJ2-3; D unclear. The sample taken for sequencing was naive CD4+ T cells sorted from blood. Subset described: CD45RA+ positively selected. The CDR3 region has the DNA TGTGCCAGCATTCTGGCTGGGCAGGCTACAGATACGCAGTATTTT. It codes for CASILAGQATDTQYF.